Listed below are T cell receptor beta chains from one sample, sequenced in a study of neurological immune-mediated disorders. TCRdb analysed the 5' RACE reads with MiXCR anew, one entry per CDR3 protein. The sample holds roughly 30,000 distinct CDR3 sequences; 20% to 25% are singletons and the top ten take approximately 30%. Sequencing was done on a sample of CD4+ T cells from blood. Receptors originate from a middle-aged man with HTLV-1-associated myelopathy (HAM/TSP). CDR3s include the opening cysteine and the closing phenylalanine or tryptophan.

CASSPYEGEDTQYF	TRBV12-3/TRBV12-4	TRBJ2-3
CASSAGPGQYNSPLHF	TRBV5-1	TRBJ1-6
CASSVLDRLGDEQFF	TRBV9	TRBJ2-1
CASIVWVLSGQPQHF	TRBV6-1	TRBJ1-5
CASSPRTSSGANVLTF	TRBV7-3	TRBJ2-6
CASSLMGADTGELFF	TRBV5-1	TRBJ2-2
CASSQTSGYYGYTF	TRBV5-6	TRBJ1-2
CSASKVPSPEAFF	TRBV20-1	TRBJ1-1
CAISGPSNQPQHF	TRBV10-3	TRBJ1-5
CAISESTAGELFF	TRBV10-3	TRBJ2-2
CASSQDSANYGYTF	TRBV5-1	TRBJ1-2
CSAPGVEQYF	TRBV20-1	TRBJ2-7
CASGLGGNTEAFF	TRBV12-5	TRBJ1-1
CASSLWTYNYGYTF	TRBV5-4	TRBJ1-2
CASQGGSNTGELFF	TRBV5-1	TRBJ2-2
CSAEWPRAHHEQYF	TRBV20-1	TRBJ2-7
CASSSGGLAKVDTQYF	TRBV5-5	TRBJ2-3
CSARPYLGNTEAFF	TRBV20-1	TRBJ1-1
CASSDHRVSYEQYF	TRBV5-4	TRBJ2-7
CASSLTGGQGEKLFF	TRBV5-1	TRBJ1-4
CASSVDGQDTEAFF	TRBV9	TRBJ1-1
CASNLQGAPQETQYF	TRBV5-8	TRBJ2-5
CASSSQGRQETQYF	TRBV7-9	TRBJ2-5